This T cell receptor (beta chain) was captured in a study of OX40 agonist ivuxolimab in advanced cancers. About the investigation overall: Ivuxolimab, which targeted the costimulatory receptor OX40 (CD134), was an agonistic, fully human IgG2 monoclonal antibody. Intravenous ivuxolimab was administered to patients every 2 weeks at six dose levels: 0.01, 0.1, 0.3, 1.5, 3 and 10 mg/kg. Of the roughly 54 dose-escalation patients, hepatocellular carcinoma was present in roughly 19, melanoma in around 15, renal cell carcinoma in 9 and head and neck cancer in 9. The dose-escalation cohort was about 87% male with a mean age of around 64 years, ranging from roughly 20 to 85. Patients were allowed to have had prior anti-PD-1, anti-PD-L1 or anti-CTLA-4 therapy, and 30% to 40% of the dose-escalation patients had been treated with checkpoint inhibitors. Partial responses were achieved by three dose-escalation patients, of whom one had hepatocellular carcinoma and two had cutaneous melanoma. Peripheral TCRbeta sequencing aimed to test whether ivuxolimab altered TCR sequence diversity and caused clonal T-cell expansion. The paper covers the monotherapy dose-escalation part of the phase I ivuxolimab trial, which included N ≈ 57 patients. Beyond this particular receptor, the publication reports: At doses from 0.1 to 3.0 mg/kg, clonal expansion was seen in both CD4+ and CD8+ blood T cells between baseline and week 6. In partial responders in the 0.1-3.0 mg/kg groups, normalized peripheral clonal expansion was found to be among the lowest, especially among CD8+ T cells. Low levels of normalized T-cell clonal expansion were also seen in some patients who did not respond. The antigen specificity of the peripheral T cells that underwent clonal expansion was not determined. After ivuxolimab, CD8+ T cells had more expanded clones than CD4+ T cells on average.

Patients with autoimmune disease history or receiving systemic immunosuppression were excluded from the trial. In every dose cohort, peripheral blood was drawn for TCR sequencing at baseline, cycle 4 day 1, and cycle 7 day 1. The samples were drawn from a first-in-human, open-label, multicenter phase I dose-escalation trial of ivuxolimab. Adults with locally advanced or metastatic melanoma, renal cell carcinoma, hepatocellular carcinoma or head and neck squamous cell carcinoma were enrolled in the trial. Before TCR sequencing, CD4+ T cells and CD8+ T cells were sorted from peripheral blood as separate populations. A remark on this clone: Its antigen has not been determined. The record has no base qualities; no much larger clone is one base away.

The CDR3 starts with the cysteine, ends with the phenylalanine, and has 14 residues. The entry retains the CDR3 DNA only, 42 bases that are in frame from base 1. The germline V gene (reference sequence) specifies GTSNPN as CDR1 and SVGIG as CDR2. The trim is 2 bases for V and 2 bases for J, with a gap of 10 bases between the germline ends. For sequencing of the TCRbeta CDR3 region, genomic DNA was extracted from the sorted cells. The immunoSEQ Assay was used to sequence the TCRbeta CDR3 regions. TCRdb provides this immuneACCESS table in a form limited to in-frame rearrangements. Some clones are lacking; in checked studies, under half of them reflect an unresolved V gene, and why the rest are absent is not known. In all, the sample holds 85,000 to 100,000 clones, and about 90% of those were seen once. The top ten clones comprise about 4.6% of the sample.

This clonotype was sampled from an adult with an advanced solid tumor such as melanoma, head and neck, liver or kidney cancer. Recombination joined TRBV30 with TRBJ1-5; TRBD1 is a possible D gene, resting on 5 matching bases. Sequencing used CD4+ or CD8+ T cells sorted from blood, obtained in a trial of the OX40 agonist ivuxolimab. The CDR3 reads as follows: CAWSWGGGNQPQHF. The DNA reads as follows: TGTGCCTGGAGTTGGGGGGGTGGCAATCAGCCCCAGCATTTT.